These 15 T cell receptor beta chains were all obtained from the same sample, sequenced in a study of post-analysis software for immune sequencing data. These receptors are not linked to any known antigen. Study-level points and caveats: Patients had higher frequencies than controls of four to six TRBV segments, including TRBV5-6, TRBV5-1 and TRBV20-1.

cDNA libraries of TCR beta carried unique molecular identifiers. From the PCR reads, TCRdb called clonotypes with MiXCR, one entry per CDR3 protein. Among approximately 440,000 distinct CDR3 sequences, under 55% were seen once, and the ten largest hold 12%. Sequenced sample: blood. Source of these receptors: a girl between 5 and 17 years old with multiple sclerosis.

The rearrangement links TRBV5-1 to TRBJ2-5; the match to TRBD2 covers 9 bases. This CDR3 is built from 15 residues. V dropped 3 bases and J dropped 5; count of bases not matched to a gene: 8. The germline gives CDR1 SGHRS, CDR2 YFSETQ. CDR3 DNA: TGCGCCAGCAGCTATGGACGGAGCGGGGGGGAGACCCAGTACTTC. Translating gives CASSYGRSGGETQYF.

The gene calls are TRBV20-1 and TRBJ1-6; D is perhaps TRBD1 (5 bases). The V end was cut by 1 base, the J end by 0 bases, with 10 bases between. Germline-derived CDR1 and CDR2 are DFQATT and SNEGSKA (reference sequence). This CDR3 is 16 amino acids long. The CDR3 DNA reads TGCAGTGCTAGAGTAACAGGCAGCTCCTATAATTCACCCCTCCACTTT. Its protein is CSARVTGSSYNSPLHF.

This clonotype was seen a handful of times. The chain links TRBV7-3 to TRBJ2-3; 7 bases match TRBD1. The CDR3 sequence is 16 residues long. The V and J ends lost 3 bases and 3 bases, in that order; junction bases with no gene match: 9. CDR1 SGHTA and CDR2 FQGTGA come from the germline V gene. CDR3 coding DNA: TGTGCCAGCAGCTTTAGGGACAGAAACAGAACAGATACGCAGTATTTT. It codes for CASSFRDRNRTDTQYF.

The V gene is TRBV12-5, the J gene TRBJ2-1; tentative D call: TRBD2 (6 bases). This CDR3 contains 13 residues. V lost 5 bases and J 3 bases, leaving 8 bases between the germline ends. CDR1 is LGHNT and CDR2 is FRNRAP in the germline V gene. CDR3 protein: CASGDSGYNEQFF. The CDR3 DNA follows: TGTGCTAGTGGTGATAGCGGCTACAATGAGCAGTTCTTC.

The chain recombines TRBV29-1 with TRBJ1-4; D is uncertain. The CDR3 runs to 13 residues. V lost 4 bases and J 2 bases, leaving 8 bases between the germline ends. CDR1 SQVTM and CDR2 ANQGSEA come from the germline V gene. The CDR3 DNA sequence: TGCAGCGTTGCGAAGGCCACTAATGAAAAACTGTTTTTT. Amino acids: CSVAKATNEKLFF. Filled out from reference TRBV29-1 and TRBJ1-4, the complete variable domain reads SAVISQKPSRDICQRGTSLTIQCQVDSQVTMMFWYRQQPGQSLTLIATANQGSEATYESGFVIDKFPISRPNLTFSTLTVSNMSPEDSSIYLCSVAKATNEKLFFGSGTQLSVL.

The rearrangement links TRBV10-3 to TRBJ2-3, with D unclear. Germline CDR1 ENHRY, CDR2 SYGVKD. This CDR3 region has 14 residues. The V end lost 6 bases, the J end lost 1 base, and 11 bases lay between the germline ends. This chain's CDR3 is CAIRGSWGTDTQYF. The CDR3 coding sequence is TGTGCCATCAGGGGCAGTTGGGGCACAGATACGCAGTATTTT.

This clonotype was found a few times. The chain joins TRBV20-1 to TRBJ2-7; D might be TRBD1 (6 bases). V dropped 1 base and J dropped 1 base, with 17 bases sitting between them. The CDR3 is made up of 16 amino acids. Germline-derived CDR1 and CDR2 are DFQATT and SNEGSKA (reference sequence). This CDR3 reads CSARAIQGPESYEQYF. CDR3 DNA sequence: TGCAGTGCTAGAGCCATACAGGGTCCCGAATCCTACGAGCAGTACTTC.

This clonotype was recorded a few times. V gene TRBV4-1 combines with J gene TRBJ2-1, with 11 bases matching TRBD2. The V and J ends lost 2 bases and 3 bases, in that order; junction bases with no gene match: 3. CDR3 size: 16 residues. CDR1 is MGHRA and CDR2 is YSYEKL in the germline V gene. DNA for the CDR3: TGCGCCAGCAGCCAACCTACTAGCGGGAGCTACAATGAGCAGTTCTTC. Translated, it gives CASSQPTSGSYNEQFF.

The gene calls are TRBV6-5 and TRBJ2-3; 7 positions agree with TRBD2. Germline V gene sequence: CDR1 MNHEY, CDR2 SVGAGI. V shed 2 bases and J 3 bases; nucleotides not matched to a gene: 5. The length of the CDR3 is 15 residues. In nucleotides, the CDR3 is TGTGCCAGCAGTTACCCCCAGGGAGGGACAGATACGCAGTATTTT. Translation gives CASSYPQGGTDTQYF.

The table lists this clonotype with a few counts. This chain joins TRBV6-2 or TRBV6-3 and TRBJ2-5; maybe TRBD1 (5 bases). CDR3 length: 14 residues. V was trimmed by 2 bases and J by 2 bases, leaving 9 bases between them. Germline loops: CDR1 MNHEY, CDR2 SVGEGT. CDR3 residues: CASSYAGPQETQYF. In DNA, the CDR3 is TGTGCCAGCAGTTACGCAGGGCCGCAAGAGACCCAGTACTTC.

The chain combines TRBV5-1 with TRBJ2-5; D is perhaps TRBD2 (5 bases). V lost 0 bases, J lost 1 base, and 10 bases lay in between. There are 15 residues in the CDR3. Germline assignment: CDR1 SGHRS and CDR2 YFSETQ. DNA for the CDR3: TGCGCCAGCAGCTTGGTACTAGAGACCCAAGAGACCCAGTACTTC. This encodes CASSLVLETQETQYF.

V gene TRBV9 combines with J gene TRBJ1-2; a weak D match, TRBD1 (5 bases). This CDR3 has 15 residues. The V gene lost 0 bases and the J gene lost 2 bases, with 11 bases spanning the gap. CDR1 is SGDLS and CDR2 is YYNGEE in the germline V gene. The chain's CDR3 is CASSVGIGENYGYTF. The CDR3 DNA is TGTGCCAGCAGCGTAGGGATAGGGGAGAACTATGGCTACACCTTC. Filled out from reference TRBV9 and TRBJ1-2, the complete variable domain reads DSGVTQTPKHLITATGQRVTLRCSPRSGDLSVYWYQQSLDQGLQFLIQYYNGEERAKGNILERFSAQQFPDLHSELNLSSLELGDSALYFCASSVGIGENYGYTFGSGTRLTVV.

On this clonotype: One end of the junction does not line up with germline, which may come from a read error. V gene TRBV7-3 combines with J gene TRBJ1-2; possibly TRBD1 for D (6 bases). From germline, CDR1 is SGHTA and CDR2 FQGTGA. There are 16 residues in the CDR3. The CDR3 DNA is TGTGCCAGCAGCTCCAACCACCGAGGGGCGGGGGGCGGCTGCACCTTC. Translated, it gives CASSSNHRGAGGGCTF. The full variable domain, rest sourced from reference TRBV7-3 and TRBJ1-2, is GAGVSQTPSNKVTEKGKYVELRCDPISGHTALYWYRQSLGQGPEFLIYFQGTGAADDSGLPNDRFFAVRPEGSVSTLKIQRTERGDSAVYLCASSSNHRGAGGGCTFGSGTRLTVV.

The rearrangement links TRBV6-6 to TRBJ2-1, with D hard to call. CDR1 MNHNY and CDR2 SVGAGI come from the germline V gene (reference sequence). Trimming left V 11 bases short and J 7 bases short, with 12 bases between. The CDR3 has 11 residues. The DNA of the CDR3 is TGTGCCGGCCGAGGTGGAAATGAGCAGTTCTTC. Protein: CAGRGGNEQFF.

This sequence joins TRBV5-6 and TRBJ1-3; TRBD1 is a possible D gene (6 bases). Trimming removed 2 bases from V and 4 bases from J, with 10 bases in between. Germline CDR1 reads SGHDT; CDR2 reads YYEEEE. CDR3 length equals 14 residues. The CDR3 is CASSFGQRGNTIYF. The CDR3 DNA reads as TGTGCCAGCAGCTTCGGACAGCGGGGAAACACCATATATTTT.